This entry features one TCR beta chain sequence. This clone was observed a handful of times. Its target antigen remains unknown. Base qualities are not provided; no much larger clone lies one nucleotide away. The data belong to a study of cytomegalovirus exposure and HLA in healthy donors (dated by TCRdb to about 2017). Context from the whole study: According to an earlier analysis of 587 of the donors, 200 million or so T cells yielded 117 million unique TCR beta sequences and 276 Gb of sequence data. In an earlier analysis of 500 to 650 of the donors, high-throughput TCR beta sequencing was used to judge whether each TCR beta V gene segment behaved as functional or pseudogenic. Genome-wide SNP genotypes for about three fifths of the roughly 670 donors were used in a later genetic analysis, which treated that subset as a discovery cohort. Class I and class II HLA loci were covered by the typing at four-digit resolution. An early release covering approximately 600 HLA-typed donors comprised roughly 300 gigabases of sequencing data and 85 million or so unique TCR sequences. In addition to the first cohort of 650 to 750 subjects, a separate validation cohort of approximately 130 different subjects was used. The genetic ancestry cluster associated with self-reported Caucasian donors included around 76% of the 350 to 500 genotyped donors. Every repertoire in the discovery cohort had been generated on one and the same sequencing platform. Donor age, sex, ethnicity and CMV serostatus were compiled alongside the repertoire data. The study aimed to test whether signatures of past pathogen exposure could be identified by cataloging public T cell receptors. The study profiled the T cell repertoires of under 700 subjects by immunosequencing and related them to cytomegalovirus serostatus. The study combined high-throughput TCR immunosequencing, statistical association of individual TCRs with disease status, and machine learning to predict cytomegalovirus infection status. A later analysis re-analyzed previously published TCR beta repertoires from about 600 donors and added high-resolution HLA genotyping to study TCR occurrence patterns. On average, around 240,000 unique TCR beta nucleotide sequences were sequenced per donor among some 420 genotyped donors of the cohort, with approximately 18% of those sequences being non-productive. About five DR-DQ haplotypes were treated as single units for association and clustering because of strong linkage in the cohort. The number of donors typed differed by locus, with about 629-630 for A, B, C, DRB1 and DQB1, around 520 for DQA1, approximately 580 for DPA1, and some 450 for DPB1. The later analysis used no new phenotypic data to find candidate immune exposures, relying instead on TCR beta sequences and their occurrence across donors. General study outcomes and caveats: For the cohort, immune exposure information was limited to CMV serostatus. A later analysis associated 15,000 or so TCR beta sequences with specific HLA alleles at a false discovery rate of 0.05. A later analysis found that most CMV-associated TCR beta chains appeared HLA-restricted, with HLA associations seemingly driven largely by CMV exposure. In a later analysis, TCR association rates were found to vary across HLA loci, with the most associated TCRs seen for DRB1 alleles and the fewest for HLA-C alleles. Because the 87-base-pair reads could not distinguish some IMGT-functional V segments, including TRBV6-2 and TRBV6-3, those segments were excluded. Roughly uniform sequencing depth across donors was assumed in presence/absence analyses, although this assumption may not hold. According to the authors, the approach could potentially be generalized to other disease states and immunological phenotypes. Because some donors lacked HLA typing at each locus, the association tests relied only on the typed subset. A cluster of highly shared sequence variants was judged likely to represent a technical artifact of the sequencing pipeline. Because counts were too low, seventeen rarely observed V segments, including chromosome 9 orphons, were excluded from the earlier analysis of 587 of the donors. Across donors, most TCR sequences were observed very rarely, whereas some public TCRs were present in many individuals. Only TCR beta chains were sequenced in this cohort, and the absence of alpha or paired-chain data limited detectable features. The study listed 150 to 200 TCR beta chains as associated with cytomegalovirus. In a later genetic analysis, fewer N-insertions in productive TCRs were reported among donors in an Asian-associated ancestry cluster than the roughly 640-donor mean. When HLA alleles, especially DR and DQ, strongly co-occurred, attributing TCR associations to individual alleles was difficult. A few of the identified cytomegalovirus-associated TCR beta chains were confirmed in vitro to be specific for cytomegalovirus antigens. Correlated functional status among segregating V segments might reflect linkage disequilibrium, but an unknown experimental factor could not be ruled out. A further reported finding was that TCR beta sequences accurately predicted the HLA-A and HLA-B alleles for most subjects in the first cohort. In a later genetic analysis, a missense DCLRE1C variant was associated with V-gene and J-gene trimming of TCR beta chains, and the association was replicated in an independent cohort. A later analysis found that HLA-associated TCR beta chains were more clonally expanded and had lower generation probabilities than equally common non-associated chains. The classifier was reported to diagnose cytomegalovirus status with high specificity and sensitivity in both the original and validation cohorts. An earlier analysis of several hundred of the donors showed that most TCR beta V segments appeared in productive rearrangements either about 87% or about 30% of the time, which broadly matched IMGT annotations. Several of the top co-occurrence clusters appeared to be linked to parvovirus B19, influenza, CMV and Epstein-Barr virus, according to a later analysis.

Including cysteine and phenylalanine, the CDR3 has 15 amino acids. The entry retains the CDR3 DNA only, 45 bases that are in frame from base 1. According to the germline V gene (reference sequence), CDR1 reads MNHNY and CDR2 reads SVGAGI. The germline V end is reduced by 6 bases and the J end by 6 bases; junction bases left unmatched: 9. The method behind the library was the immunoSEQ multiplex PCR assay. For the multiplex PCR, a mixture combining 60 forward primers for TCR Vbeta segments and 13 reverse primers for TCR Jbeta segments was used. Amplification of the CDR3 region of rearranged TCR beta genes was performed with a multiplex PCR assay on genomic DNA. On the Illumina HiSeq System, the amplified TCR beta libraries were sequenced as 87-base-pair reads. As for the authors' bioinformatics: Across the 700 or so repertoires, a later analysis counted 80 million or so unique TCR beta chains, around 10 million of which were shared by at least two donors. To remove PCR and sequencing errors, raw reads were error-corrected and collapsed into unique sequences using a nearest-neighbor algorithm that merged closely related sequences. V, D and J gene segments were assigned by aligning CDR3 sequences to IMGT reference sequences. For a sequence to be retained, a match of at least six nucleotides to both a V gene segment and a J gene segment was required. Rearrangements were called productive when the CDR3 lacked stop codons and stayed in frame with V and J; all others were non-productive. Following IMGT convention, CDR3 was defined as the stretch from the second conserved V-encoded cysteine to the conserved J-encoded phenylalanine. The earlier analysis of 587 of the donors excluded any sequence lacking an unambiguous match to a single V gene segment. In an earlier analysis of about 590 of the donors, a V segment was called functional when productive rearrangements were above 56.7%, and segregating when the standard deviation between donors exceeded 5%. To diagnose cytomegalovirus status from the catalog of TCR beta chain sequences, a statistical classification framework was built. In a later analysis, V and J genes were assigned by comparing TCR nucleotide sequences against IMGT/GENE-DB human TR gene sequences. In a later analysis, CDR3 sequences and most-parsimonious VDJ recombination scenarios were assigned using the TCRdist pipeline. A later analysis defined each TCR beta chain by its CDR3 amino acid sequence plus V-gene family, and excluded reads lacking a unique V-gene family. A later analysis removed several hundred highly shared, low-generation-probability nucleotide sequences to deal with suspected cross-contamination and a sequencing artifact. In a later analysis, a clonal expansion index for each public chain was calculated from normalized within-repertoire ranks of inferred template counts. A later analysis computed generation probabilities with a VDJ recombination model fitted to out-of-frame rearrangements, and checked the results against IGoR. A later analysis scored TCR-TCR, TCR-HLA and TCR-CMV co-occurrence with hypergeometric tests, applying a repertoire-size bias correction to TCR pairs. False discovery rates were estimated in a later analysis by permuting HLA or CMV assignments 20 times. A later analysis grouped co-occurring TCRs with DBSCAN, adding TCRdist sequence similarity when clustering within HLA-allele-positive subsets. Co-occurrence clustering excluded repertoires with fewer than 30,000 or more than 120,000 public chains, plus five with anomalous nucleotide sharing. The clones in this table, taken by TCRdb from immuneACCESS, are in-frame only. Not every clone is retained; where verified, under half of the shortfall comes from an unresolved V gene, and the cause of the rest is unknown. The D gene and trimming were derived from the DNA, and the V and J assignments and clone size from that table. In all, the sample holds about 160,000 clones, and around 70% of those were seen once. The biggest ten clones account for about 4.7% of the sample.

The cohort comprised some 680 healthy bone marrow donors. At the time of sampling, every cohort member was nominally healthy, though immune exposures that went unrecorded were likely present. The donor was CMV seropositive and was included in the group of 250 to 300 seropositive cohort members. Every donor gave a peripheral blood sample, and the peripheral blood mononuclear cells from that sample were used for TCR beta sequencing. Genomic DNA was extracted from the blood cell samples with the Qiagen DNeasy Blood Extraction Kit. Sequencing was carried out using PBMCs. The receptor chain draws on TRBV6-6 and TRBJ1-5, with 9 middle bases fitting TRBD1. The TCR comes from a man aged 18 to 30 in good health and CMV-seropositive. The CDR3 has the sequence CASSPGTGITQPQHF. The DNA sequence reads TGTGCCAGCAGCCCAGGGACAGGGATTACTCAGCCCCAGCATTTT.